This T cell receptor (beta chain) emerged from a study of PD-1 blockade in classical Hodgkin lymphoma (dated by TCRdb to about 2020). Notes on the research overall: Nivolumab dosing was 3 mg/kg intravenously every 2 weeks, continuing until either disease progression or unacceptable toxicity. The study used CyTOF and TCR beta sequencing to define a peripheral blood immune signature of response to PD-1 blockade in classical Hodgkin lymphoma.

General study outcomes and caveats: The study covered only a single clinical trial cohort, and the causes of the repertoire differences, possibly disease activity or prior therapy, were still not defined. Patients starting nivolumab less than 1 year after ASCT had lower diversity and were excluded from later analyses to avoid confounding by immune reconstitution. A significant rise by C4D1 was seen in CD4+ but not CD8+ TCR diversity (p=0.0027 vs p=0.16), with the rise being most apparent in complete responders (p=0.02). Baseline diversity similar to that of newly diagnosed patients was observed in trial patients achieving complete response, whereas significantly lower diversity was observed in partial responders and progressors. Baseline TCR diversity was reported to be lower in newly diagnosed patients than in healthy donors, and even lower in relapsed/refractory patients.

The Qiagen DNeasy kit was used to extract genomic DNA both from unsorted PBMCs and from the negatively selected CD4+ and CD8+ fractions. TCR beta CDR3 regions were amplified by immunoSEQ multiplex PCR using primers annealing to V and J segments. Amplification bias was minimized using a synthetic immune receptor repertoire, and residual bias was removed computationally after sequencing. On the authors' methods: Repertoire diversity was quantified as the Shannon entropy index using custom Python scripts. The unsorted, CD4+ and CD8+ repertoires were each analyzed separately, with the exception of combined analyses, where CD4+ and CD8+ sequences were merged in silico. Clonal expansion was defined as at least a 2-fold frequency increase after treatment relative to C1D1, with a pseudocount of 0.5 for undetected baseline clones. Clones with 0 or 1 copy at C1D1 were classified as singleton clones, and clones with 2 or more copies were classified as non-singleton clones. Clones expanded in unsorted samples were annotated as CD4+, CD8+ or unknown by matching protein sequences in sorted samples from the same patient. Diversity changes from C1D1 to C4D1 were tested in paired samples using Wilcoxon tests. Not all clones reach the TCRdb copy of this immuneACCESS table, which keeps in-frame sequences only. Checked studies attribute under half of the gap to unresolved V genes and leave the rest unexplained. V, J and clone size are those of that table, while D and trimming were read from the DNA. In all, the sample holds 5,500 to 8,000 clones, and 80% to 85% of those were seen once. The top ten constitute 25% to 30% of the sample.

CDR1 and CDR2 were assigned from the germline V gene as MNHNS and SASEGT. V and J are trimmed by 6 bases and 0 bases, and the gene matches miss 2 bases of the junction. Its CDR3 holds 14 amino acids, cysteine through phenylalanine. The DNA shown is the 42-base CDR3, in frame from base 1. The time point label for this specimen denotes: cycle 4 day 1 (C4D1), after 6 weeks of nivolumab. Every trial patient had relapsed following autologous stem cell transplantation, and prior brentuximab vedotin exposure was what differed among cohorts A, B and C. The trial cohort comprised some 60 patients with relapsed/refractory classical Hodgkin lymphoma whose best overall responses were complete response, partial response or progressive disease. Single-agent nivolumab was administered to trial patients in the multi-cohort phase II CheckMate 205 trial. An independent review committee assessed best overall response by applying the 2007 International Working Group response criteria. Trial PBMCs were collected just before the start of nivolumab (C1D1) and during therapy at cycle 2 day 1 and cycle 4 day 1. Peripheral blood was collected in 8 mL Vacutainer Cell Preparation Tubes, from which PBMCs were isolated by centrifugation and then cryopreserved.

With respect to this clone: It lacks a known antigen. Per-base qualities were not stored, and no clone one base away is much larger.

Sequencing used peripheral blood mononuclear cells (PBMCs), obtained before the fourth cycle of nivolumab. The chain is made from TRBV6-1 and TRBJ1-1, and TRBD1 aligns with 9 junction nucleotides. The sequence derives from a human donor with classical Hodgkin lymphoma. The nucleotide sequence is TGTGCCAGCAGGGGGACAGGGTTGAACACTGAAGCTTTCTTT. The resulting protein is CASRGTGLNTEAFF.